Listed here are 27 T cell receptor beta chains from one sample, sequenced in a study of metastatic and nonmetastatic thyroid tumors. From the PCR reads, TCRdb re-called clones with MiXCR. The profile shows 35,000 to 45,000 clones, about an eighth of them singletons. Before thyroid surgery, none of the patients had received any treatment. Sequencing was done on a sample of blood. The receptor set was obtained from a male donor with papillary thyroid cancer or a benign thyroid nodule (not recorded which). Some clones in this sample may be carry-over from other donors' samples.

This clone was recorded many times. The V gene is TRBV7-8, the J gene TRBJ1-5; D is perhaps TRBD1 (6 bases). The V and J ends lost 7 bases and 7 bases respectively, with 17 bases between them. Germline-derived CDR1 and CDR2 are SGHVS and FQNEAQ. The CDR3 extends over 14 amino acids. The DNA of the CDR3 is TGTGCCAGCACCCTTACAGGGAGAAGACAGCCCCAGCATTTT. Its translation is CASTLTGRRQPQHF.

This clone was observed many times. The rearrangement links TRBV5-1 to TRBJ2-7; possibly TRBD1 or TRBD2 for D (6 bases each). V dropped 4 bases and J dropped 2 bases, with 13 bases sitting between them. The CDR3 loop spans 14 amino acids. Germline CDR1 and CDR2: SGHRS and YFSETQ. CDR3 in DNA: TGCGCCAGCAGCGGGGGGACACAGGCCTACGAGCAGTACTTC. Translating gives CASSGGTQAYEQYF.

This clone has only a few counts. In the same sample, other DNA sequences code for this CDR3. The chain uses TRBV30 and TRBJ2-3; D perhaps matches TRBD1 (6 bases). Trimming removed 4 bases at V and 0 bases at J, with 11 bases between. Germline CDR1 GTSNPN, CDR2 SVGIG (reference sequence). This CDR3 has 14 residues. CDR3 sequence (DNA): TGTGCCTGGAAGGCGCAGGGGAGCACAGATACGCAGTATTTT. This translates into CAWKAQGSTDTQYF.

This clone was counted many times. V and J are TRBV19 and TRBJ2-7, with 12 bases matching TRBD2. The trim removed 9 bases at V and 5 bases at J, leaving 2 bases unmatched. Germline CDR1 reads LNHDA; CDR2 reads SQIVND (reference sequence). CDR3 size: 12 residues. This chain's CDR3 is CASRTSGNEQYF. The CDR3 DNA reads as TGTGCCAGCCGGACTAGCGGGAACGAGCAGTACTTC.

This clone has a count of ten or more. The rearrangement joins TRBV20-1 to TRBJ2-1; TRBD2 might be the D (6 bases). The V end was cut by 3 bases, the J end by 7 bases, with 16 bases between. The CDR3 has 14 amino acids. Per germline, CDR1 DFQATT and CDR2 SNEGSKA (reference sequence). CDR3 coding DNA: TGCAGTGCTAGCCCCCCCCTGGCGGGGAATGAGCAGTTCTTC. It specifies CSASPPLAGNEQFF.

This clone was detected many times. The rearrangement links TRBV4-2 to TRBJ1-2; D gene uncertain. The germline V gene has CDR1 LGHNA and CDR2 YNFKEQ. CDR3 length equals 13 residues. Trimming took off 2 bases at V and 5 bases at J, with 9 bases between the two ends. CDR3 residues: CASSQIEFYGYTF. The CDR3 region has the DNA TGTGCCAGCAGCCAAATCGAGTTTTATGGCTACACCTTC.

By share, this clone counts as medium-sized. The V call is TRBV28, the J call TRBJ1-6, with a weak D call TRBD1 (6 bases). CDR1 is MDHEN, CDR2 SYDVKM, per germline. V shed 5 bases and J shed 13 bases, with 18 bases lying between them. The CDR3 is 14 amino acids. CDR3 sequence (DNA): TGTGCCAGCAGTGCAACAGGGACAAGTCGGCCCCTCCACTTT. This gives the protein CASSATGTSRPLHF.

This clone was seen many times. The chain carries TRBV20-1 and TRBJ1-3; D gene unclear. Germline CDR1 DFQATT, CDR2 SNEGSKA (reference sequence). With 6 bases removed from V and 4 bases from J, the gap between germline ends came to 13 bases. CDR3 length: 13 residues. In DNA, the CDR3 is TGCAGTGCGAGTCAAGGGTTGGGAAACACCATATATTTT. As protein: CSASQGLGNTIYF.

This clone was found many times. The genes are TRBV12-3 or TRBV12-4 and TRBJ2-3; a possible D gene is TRBD2 (5 bases). V gave up 10 bases and J gave up 6 bases, with 14 bases separating them. This CDR3 has 12 amino acids. DNA of the CDR3: TGTGCCACCTCCCTAGCCAGGGATACGCAGTATTTT. Its translation: CATSLARDTQYF.

This clone has just a few counts. A read error may explain this, as a much larger clone is one base away. The CDR3 region has the DNA TGTGCCAGCAGCTCCTACGGGGGGGAGGATGAGCAGTTCTTC. This codes for CASSSYGGEDEQFF. V and J are TRBV2 and TRBJ2-1, with TRBD2 matching over 8 bases. The J segment lost 8 bases and the V segment lost 6 bases, leaving 9 bases of the junction unmatched. Germline assignment: CDR1 SNHLY and CDR2 FYNNEI. This CDR3 region has 14 residues.

This clone was seen at least ten times. The J gene is TRBJ2-5, the V gene TRBV11-2; D is undetermined. The CDR3 runs to 14 residues. V lost 6 bases, J lost 5 bases, and 16 bases lay in between. Per the germline V gene, CDR1 is SGHAT and CDR2 is FQNNGV. In DNA form, the CDR3 reads TGTGCCAGCAGGGGCTGGGGTAATCCGGAGACCCAGTACTTC. Protein sequence: CASRGWGNPETQYF.

This clone was found a few times. The V and J genes are TRBV19 and TRBJ1-5; D is perhaps TRBD1 (6 bases). From germline, CDR1 is LNHDA and CDR2 SQIVND (reference sequence). Trimming cost V 3 bases and J 4 bases, with 10 bases left between them. This CDR3 has 14 residues. DNA of the CDR3: TGTGCCAGTAGTATTGGGGGCGAGAATCAGCCCCAGCATTTT. Its translation: CASSIGGENQPQHF.

This clone was counted many times. The rearrangement links TRBV18 to TRBJ2-7; tentatively, D is TRBD1 (5 bases). The V end lost 3 bases, the J end lost 5 bases, and 14 bases lay between the germline ends. There are 14 residues in the CDR3. CDR1 and CDR2 (germline): KGHSH, LQKENI. CDR3 residues: CASSPQGSGDEQYF. CDR3 nucleotide sequence: TGTGCCAGCTCACCGCAGGGTAGTGGAGACGAGCAGTACTTC.

Turning to this clone: A read error is possible here, since a much larger clone lies one base away. Other DNA variants within this sample encode the same CDR3. V usage is TRBV5-4 and J usage is TRBJ2-5; D might be TRBD1 or TRBD2, each matching 6 bases. The CDR3 is 16 residues long. The germline V and J ends were trimmed by 3 bases and 4 bases, with 19 bases remaining between them. CDR1 is SGHNT, CDR2 YYREEE, per germline (reference sequence). CDR3 in DNA: TGTGCCAGCAGCTCGGGGGTCCGTACAGGGCGAGAGACCCAGTACTTC. Translated, it gives CASSSGVRTGRETQYF.

The V call is TRBV5-1, the J call TRBJ2-1, with a possible D match to TRBD2 (5 bases). The CDR3 covers 15 residues. The V end lost 0 bases, the J end lost 2 bases, and 9 bases lay between the germline ends. Germline V CDR1 and CDR2: SGHRS, YFSETQ. The CDR3, as DNA: TGCGCCAGCAGCTTGGGGCGGGTAACCTACAATGAGCAGTTCTTC. Translating gives CASSLGRVTYNEQFF.

This clone was counted at least ten times. The chain employs TRBV7-2 and TRBJ1-5; D is ambiguous. Germline lookup yields CDR1 SGHTA and CDR2 FQGNSA. CDR3 length: 13 amino acids. Trimming pared 1 base from V and 6 bases from J, leaving 7 bases between. The CDR3 coding sequence is TGTGCCAGCAGCTTAGACGGAGGTCAGCCCCAGCATTTT. Encoded protein: CASSLDGGQPQHF. Full variable domain (missing parts from reference TRBV7-2 and TRBJ1-5): GAGVSQSPSNKVTEKGKDVELRCDPISGHTALYWYRQSLGQGLEFLIYFQGNSAPDKSGLPSDRFSAERTGGSVSTLTIQRTQQEDSAVYLCASSLDGGQPQHFGDGTRLSIL.

In its sample, this clone was seen many times. This chain links TRBV6-2 or TRBV6-3 with TRBJ2-7; D may be TRBD1 or TRBD2 (5 bases each). The CDR3 contains 15 residues. Trimming cost V 6 bases and J 0 bases, with 15 bases left between them. Germline assignment: CDR1 MNHEY and CDR2 SVGEGT. DNA of the CDR3: TGTGCCAGCAGCCACTCGGGGCGGATCTCCTACGAGCAGTACTTC. It translates to CASSHSGRISYEQYF.

This clone came up many times. The V gene is TRBV20-1, the J gene TRBJ1-2; 12 positions agree with TRBD1. Germline CDR1 and CDR2: DFQATT and SNEGSKA (reference sequence). The J segment lost 6 bases and the V segment lost 7 bases, leaving 3 bases of the junction unmatched. The length of the CDR3 is 12 residues. The CDR3 protein is CSVGTGGDGYTF. In DNA form, the CDR3 reads TGCAGTGTTGGGACAGGGGGCGATGGCTACACCTTC.

This clone came up many times. The gene calls are TRBV9 and TRBJ1-2; D might be TRBD1 (6 bases). With 3 bases removed from V and 4 bases from J, the gap between germline ends came to 13 bases. Germline lookup yields CDR1 SGDLS and CDR2 YYNGEE. CDR3 length: 14 residues. The CDR3: CASSALTGFYGYTF. In DNA form, the CDR3 reads TGTGCCAGCAGCGCCCTTACAGGGTTCTATGGCTACACCTTC.

The table lists this clone with many counts. The chain is built from TRBV29-1 and TRBJ2-1, with D possibly being TRBD1 (5 bases). V was pared by 5 bases and J by 5 bases, with 16 bases between. From germline, CDR1 is SQVTM and CDR2 ANQGSEA. The CDR3 loop spans 14 amino acids. CDR3 sequence: CSVHDSVRNNEQFF. Written as DNA, the CDR3 is TGCAGCGTTCATGACAGCGTTAGGAACAATGAGCAGTTCTTC.

The J gene is TRBJ2-7, the V gene TRBV20-1, with 8 nucleotides matching TRBD1. Losses at the gene ends were 6 bases for V and 7 bases for J; bases not matched to a gene: 14. The CDR3 has 14 residues. Germline V lookup: CDR1 DFQATT, CDR2 SNEGSKA (reference sequence). CDR3: CSATSTTGALEQYF. In DNA, the CDR3 is TGCAGTGCCACCAGCACGACAGGGGCCTTGGAGCAGTACTTC.

The table lists this clone with many counts. As DNA, the CDR3 is TGCAGTGCTGGACGGGACACCTACGAGCAGTACTTC. Amino acid sequence: CSAGRDTYEQYF. This chain links TRBV20-1 with TRBJ2-7, with a possible D match to TRBD1 (6 bases). The CDR3 sequence is 12 residues long. V lost 5 bases and J 2 bases, leaving 10 bases between the germline ends. The germline CDR1 and CDR2 sequences are DFQATT and SNEGSKA (reference sequence).

The chain has TRBV20-1 and TRBJ2-7; tentative D call: TRBD1 (6 bases). This CDR3 contains 14 residues. V was clipped by 1 base and J by 4 bases, with 14 bases between them. CDR1 and CDR2 from the germline V gene are DFQATT and SNEGSKA (reference sequence). CDR3 in DNA: TGCAGTGCTAGAGGGCGACAGGACTCATACGAGCAGTACTTC. Amino acid sequence: CSARGRQDSYEQYF.

This clone was counted between two and nine times. The chain employs TRBV10-1 and TRBJ2-7, with a possible D match to TRBD1 (5 bases). The CDR3 spans 13 residues. Trimming shortened V by 7 bases and J by 2 bases, and 12 bases separated the two germline ends. Germline CDR1 reads WNHNN; CDR2 reads SYGVQD (reference sequence). The CDR3 loop reads CASIREIPYEQYF. The CDR3 DNA reads as TGCGCCAGCATCAGGGAAATTCCCTACGAGCAGTACTTC.

This clone has at least ten counts. The rearrangement uses TRBV9 and TRBJ2-7; D is unclear. V was pared by 3 bases and J by 3 bases, with 19 bases between. This CDR3 is built from 16 residues. Germline V gene sequence: CDR1 SGDLS, CDR2 YYNGEE. The CDR3 sequence: CASSAEESSSSYEQYF. CDR3 coding DNA: TGTGCCAGCAGCGCAGAGGAGTCTTCCTCGAGCTACGAGCAGTACTTC. The variable domain in full, with the rest retrieved from reference TRBV9 and TRBJ2-7, is DSGVTQTPKHLITATGQRVTLRCSPRSGDLSVYWYQQSLDQGLQFLIQYYNGEERAKGNILERFSAQQFPDLHSELNLSSLELGDSALYFCASSAEESSSSYEQYFGPGTRLTVT.

This clone was observed a few times. Other nucleotide sequences from this sample produce the same CDR3. The V gene is TRBV30, the J gene TRBJ2-7; TRBD1 matches at 7 bases. V dropped 5 bases and J dropped 0; count of bases not matched to a gene: 7. The CDR3 consists of 14 residues. Germline CDR1 and CDR2: GTSNPN and SVGIG (reference sequence). The CDR3 reads CAWVPAGGSYEQYF. The DNA for the CDR3 is TGTGCCTGGGTCCCGGCAGGGGGCTCCTACGAGCAGTACTTC. Supplemented by reference TRBV30 and TRBJ2-7, the full variable domain reads SQTIHQWPATLVQPVGSPLSLECTVEGTSNPNLYWYRQAAGRGLQLLFYSVGIGQISSEVPQNLSASRPQDRQFILSSKKLLLSDSGFYLCAWVPAGGSYEQYFGPGTRLTVT.

This clone was picked up many times. The chain combines TRBV7-8 with TRBJ1-1; D not certain. Deletions cut 1 base from V and 0 bases from J, with 9 bases between. The CDR3 is 15 amino acids. Germline CDR1 SGHVS, CDR2 FQNEAQ. In DNA, the CDR3 is TGTGCCAGCAGCTTAGTGGGCAGCGTGAACACTGAAGCTTTCTTT. The encoded protein is CASSLVGSVNTEAFF.